This TCR beta chain was obtained from a study of Ad26.COV2.S vaccination and SARS-CoV-2 variants. The wider study: Ad26.COV2.S shots went into the muscle once or twice, 56 days apart.

Germline lookup yields CDR1 GTSNPN and CDR2 SVGIG (reference sequence). The CDR3 runs 13 residues. V shed 3 bases, J shed 5 bases, and the junction held 5 bases outside the gene matches. Remarks on this clone: Antigen: not known.

General observations from the study: Vaccinated individuals (as opposed to placebo recipients) had higher spike-specific TCR breadth.

The protocol was immunoSEQ multiplex PCR, while the TCRdb copy is restricted to in-frame clones and leaves out a portion. The table includes about 320,000 clones, roughly 90% detected once. Noted treatment: over 15 received Ad26.COV2.S at low or high dose, single or two shots; roughly 5 received placebo; per-sample allocation not given. At day 63 after the first vaccine or placebo injection, samples were drawn. The study used a vaccine consisting of an Ad26 vector that expressed Wuhan-strain SARS-CoV-2 spike. The rearrangement uses TRBV30 and TRBJ2-3; the match to TRBD2 covers 7 bases. The source was peripheral blood, collected in a trial of Ad26.COV2.S vaccine versus placebo. This clonotype was sampled from a person between 18 and 65 years old who received the Ad26.COV2.S COVID-19 vaccine or a placebo. CDR3 residues: CAWSKRGGDTQYF. The DNA of the CDR3 is TGTGCCTGGAGCAAGCGGGGTGGAGATACGCAGTATTTT.